This paragraph reports one TCR beta chain. The sample belongs to a study of blood T cell repertoires in COVID-19. Across the whole study: Some COVID-19 samples were acute and others convalescent; all came from the United States, Italy and Spain. T cells, B-cell-depleted T cells, or PBMCs provided the cDNA or gDNA that served as material.

Trimming removed 5 bases from V and 7 bases from J; junction bases left unmatched: 13. Germline lookup yields CDR1 KGHDR and CDR2 SFDVKD. The CDR3 covers 16 residues. Authors' processing steps: Using reference gene primer amplification, nucleated cell counts were estimated. The method was immunoSEQ multiplex PCR; TCRdb's version includes in-frame clones alone and lacks a portion of them. V and J calls and clone size are copied from that table; D and trimming were computed from the DNA. This sample carries a few hundred thousand clones, roughly 87% of them seen once, and the ten largest clones take roughly 4.8%.

This clonotype originated in a woman between 40 and 55 years old who had recovered from COVID-19. The V gene is TRBV24-1, the J gene TRBJ2-1; the match to TRBD1 covers 7 bases. The sample taken for sequencing was peripheral blood. The CDR3 nucleotides are TGTGCCACCAGTGGGGGTGAGGGGGCCAGGGATAATGAGCAGTTCTTC. This sequence encodes CATSGGEGARDNEQFF.